This T cell receptor (beta chain) was sequenced for a study of T cells after yellow fever vaccination. The germline gives CDR1 LGHNA, CDR2 YNFKEQ. The trim removed 1 base at V and 5 bases at J, leaving 7 bases unmatched. This CDR3 is built from 15 residues. Conversion of TCR transcripts into cDNA relied on 5'RACE template switching, which added a universal primer site and UMIs. TCRdb processed the 5' RACE reads anew with MiXCR; each CDR3 protein has one entry. The table shows 95,000 to 150,000 distinct CDR3 sequences, with around 7.7% occurring only once. The rearrangement links TRBV4-2 to TRBJ1-2; 7 bases are shared with TRBD1. The sample was CD4+ T cells sorted from PBMCs, taken less than 11 days after the first yellow fever vaccination. This TCR was sampled from a man between 18 and 29 years old who received the YFV17D yellow fever vaccine. For the CDR3, the DNA is TGTGCCAGCAGCCAAGCTAACCCGACAGGGTATGGCTACACCTTC. As protein: CASSQANPTGYGYTF.